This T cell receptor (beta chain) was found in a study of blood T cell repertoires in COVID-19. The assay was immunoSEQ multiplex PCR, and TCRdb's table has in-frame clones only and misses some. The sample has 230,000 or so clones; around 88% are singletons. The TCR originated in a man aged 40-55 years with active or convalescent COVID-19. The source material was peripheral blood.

The DNA of the CDR3 is TGTGCCAGCAGCTTAGATTATGGAGCAGCCGGAAACATTCAGTACTTC. Its translation: CASSLDYGAAGNIQYF. V gene TRBV11-3 combines with J gene TRBJ2-4; D is unclear. In germline, CDR1 is SGHNT, CDR2 YENEEA. CDR3 size: 16 residues. V was cut by 0 bases and J by 6 bases, with 15 bases left in between.